The source of this T cell receptor beta chain is a study of beta chain features in type 1 diabetes. The sequenced template was cDNA made from the entire isolated RNA. Some clones are missing from TCRdb's copy, which holds only in-frame ones; the method was immunoSEQ multiplex PCR. The table has about 660,000 clones, 11% to 15% seen once. In its sample, this clone was seen a few times. Its antigen is undetermined. CDR3 size: 14 residues. V lost 2 bases and J 9 bases, leaving 15 bases between the germline ends. Germline CDR1 is SGHNT and CDR2 is YYREEE (reference sequence). Overall study findings and caveats: Patients with Type 1 diabetes showed moderately but significantly shorter TCRB CDR3s in all four CD4+ subsets. A PCR bias possibly favoring shorter templates would apply equally to patients and controls. The study found that naive, central memory and Treg TCRB repertoires appeared more similar in patients than in healthy donors.

The chain has TRBV5-4 and TRBJ2-4; the D gene is possibly TRBD2 (5 bases). This sequence was found in a man between 18 and 29 years old with type 1 diabetes. What was sequenced was naive CD4+ T cells from blood. For the CDR3, the DNA is TGTGCCAGCAGCTTTACGGGGAATGTTGGCATTCAGTACTTC. Translation: CASSFTGNVGIQYF.